The T cell receptor beta chain described here comes from a study of Tregs in tolerant kidney transplant recipients. Study outcomes and limitations: Few patients were studied, so findings need validation in larger groups.

To note about this clone: Its target is unknown.

Germline CDR1 is MGHDK and CDR2 is SYGVNS. This CDR3 is 14 amino acids long. Trimming removed 4 bases from V and 7 bases from J, with 16 bases in between. The assay was immunoSEQ multiplex PCR, and TCRdb's table has in-frame clones only and misses some. The data show over 60,000 clones, 84% seen once. What was sequenced was CD4+ T cells from blood. This clonotype originated in a human donor in good health. The V and J genes are TRBV25-1 and TRBJ1-2; TRBD1 might be the D (5 bases). The CDR3 loop reads CASSGGALRAGYTF. CDR3 DNA: TGTGCCAGCAGTGGTGGCGCCCTCAGGGCTGGCTACACCTTC.